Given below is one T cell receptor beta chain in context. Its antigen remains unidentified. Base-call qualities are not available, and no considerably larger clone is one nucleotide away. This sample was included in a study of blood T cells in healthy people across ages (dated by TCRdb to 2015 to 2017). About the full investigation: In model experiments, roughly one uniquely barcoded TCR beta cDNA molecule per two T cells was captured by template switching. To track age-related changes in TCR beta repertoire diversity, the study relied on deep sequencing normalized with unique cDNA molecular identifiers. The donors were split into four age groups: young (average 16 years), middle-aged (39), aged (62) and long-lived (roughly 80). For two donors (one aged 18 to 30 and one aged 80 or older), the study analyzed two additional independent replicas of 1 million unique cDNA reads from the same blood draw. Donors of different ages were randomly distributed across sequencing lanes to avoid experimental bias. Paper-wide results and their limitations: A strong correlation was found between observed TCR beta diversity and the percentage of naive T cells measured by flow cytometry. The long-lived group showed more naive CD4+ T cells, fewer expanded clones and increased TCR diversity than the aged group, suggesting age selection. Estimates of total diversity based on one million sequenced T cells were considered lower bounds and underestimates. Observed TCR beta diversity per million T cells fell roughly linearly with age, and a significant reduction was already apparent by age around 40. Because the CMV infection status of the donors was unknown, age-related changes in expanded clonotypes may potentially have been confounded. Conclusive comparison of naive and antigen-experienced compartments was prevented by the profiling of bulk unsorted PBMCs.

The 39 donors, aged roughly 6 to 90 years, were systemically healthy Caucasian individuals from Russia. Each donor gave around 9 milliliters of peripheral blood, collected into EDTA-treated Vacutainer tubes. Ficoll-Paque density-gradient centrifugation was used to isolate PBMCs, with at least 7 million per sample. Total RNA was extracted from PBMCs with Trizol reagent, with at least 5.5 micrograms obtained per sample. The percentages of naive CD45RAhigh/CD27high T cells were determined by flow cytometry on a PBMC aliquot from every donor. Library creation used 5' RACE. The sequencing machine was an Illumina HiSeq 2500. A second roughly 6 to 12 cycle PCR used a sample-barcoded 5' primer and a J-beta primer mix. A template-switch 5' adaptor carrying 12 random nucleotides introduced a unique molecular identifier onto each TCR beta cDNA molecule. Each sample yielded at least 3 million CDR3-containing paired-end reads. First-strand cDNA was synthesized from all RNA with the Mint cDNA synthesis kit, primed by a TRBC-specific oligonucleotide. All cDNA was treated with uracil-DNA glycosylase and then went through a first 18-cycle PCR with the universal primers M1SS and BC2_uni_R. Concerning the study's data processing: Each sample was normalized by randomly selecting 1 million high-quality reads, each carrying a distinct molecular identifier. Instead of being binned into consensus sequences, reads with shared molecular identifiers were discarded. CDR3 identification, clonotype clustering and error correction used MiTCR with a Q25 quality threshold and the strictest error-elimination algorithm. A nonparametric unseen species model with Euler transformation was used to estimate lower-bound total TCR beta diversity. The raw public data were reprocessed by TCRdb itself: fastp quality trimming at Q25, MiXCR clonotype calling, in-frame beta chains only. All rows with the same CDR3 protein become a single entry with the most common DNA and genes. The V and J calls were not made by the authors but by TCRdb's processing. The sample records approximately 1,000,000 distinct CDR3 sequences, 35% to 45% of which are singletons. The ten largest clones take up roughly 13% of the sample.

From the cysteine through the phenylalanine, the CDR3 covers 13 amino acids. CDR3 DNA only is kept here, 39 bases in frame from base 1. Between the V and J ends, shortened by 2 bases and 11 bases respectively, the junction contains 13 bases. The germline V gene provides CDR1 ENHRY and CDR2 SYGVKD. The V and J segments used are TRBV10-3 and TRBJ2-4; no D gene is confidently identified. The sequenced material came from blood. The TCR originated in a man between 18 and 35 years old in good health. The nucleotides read TGTGCCATCAGTGAGATCCCGGGTCTGGTTCAGTACTTC. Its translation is CAISEIPGLVQYF.